A single sample is the source of the 8 T cell receptor beta chains below, sequenced in a study of T and B cells in COVID-19 patients. BIOMED2 TRB-A/B primer pools were used in multiplex TRB PCR. TCRdb reanalysed the multiplex PCR reads using MiXCR and keeps one entry per CDR3 protein. The sample includes over 5,000 distinct CDR3 sequences, roughly 34% of them seen just once. From blood, about 240-550 ng of genomic DNA served as TRB template. The sequenced sample consisted of blood. Receptor source: a human donor with active COVID-19.

The rearrangement links TRBV19 to TRBJ2-5; D is uncertain. Germline V gene sequence: CDR1 LNHDA, CDR2 SQIVND (reference sequence). The CDR3 totals 13 residues. V shed 4 bases and J shed 1 base, with 7 bases lying between them. The CDR3, as DNA: TGTGCCAGTAGTAGAGACATCCAAGAGACCCAGTACTTC. Residues: CASSRDIQETQYF.

In its sample, this clonotype was seen a few times. V is TRBV19 and J is TRBJ2-4; D not certain. Trimming left V 3 bases short and J 0 bases short, with 9 bases between. This CDR3 comprises 15 residues. CDR1 is LNHDA and CDR2 is SQIVND in the germline V gene (reference sequence). CDR3 region: CASSIRQEAKNIQYF. In nucleotides, the CDR3 is TGTGCCAGTAGTATCCGGCAGGAAGCCAAAAACATTCAGTACTTC.

The rearrangement joins TRBV18 to TRBJ2-5; TRBD2 matches 8 bases. The CDR3 runs 15 residues. V trimming: 5 bases; J trimming: 2 bases; junction bases outside the gene matches: 7. From germline, CDR1 is KGHSH and CDR2 LQKENI. This CDR3 reads CASSARTSRQETQYF. DNA of the CDR3: TGTGCCAGCTCAGCACGGACTAGCCGACAAGAGACCCAGTACTTC.

This rearrangement joins TRBV19 to TRBJ2-3; D is unresolved. Trimming cost V 3 bases and J 4 bases, with 8 bases left between them. The germline V gene encodes CDR1 LNHDA and CDR2 SQIVND (reference sequence). The CDR3 is 13 residues long. The CDR3 spells CASSIELADTQYF. Here the CDR3 DNA reads TGTGCCAGTAGTATCGAGCTAGCAGATACGCAGTATTTT.

This clonotype was seen once. The chain uses TRBV28 and TRBJ2-1; the D gene is possibly TRBD1 (5 bases). The CDR3 length is 14 residues. Germline-derived CDR1 and CDR2 are MDHEN and SYDVKM. V lost 4 bases and J 2 bases, leaving 9 bases between the germline ends. The CDR3 DNA sequence: TGTGCCAGCAGTTCCAGGGTACCCTACAATGAGCAGTTCTTC. This gives the protein CASSSRVPYNEQFF.

This clonotype has only a few counts. The rearrangement joins TRBV28 to TRBJ2-7; either TRBD1 or TRBD2 may supply D (5 bases each). The CDR3 totals 16 residues. Trimming pared 3 bases from V and 2 bases from J, leaving 17 bases between. CDR1 is MDHEN, CDR2 SYDVKM, per germline. The CDR3 nucleotides are TGTGCCAGCAGTTTGGGGCGCGGACTGACCACCTACGAGCAGTACTTC. Protein: CASSLGRGLTTYEQYF.

This clonotype appeared a few times. The gene calls are TRBV30 and TRBJ1-1, with D uncertain. The germline gives CDR1 GTSNPN, CDR2 SVGIG (reference sequence). The CDR3 loop spans 12 amino acids. V was clipped by 8 bases and J by 1 base, with 11 bases between them. The DNA of the CDR3 is TGTGCCCGGATTTCGGGGAACACTGAAGCTTTCTTT. Protein: CARISGNTEAFF.

This clonotype occurred a few times. The chain employs TRBV12-3 or TRBV12-4 and TRBJ2-1; D is undetermined. The CDR3 extends over 11 amino acids. Between the trimmed V and J ends, which lost 4 bases and 15 bases, there was a span of 13 bases. The CDR3 sequence: CASSWAETLFF. The CDR3 DNA reads TGTGCCAGCAGTTGGGCGGAAACCCTGTTCTTC.